The rows below give T cell receptor beta chains drawn from one sample of a study of blood T cell repertoires in COVID-19. Profiling relied on immunoSEQ multiplex PCR, and the TCRdb table lists in-frame clones only, not all of them. The sample has 40,000 to 55,000 clones, about 81% seen once; the top ten hold under 3%. The sequenced sample was peripheral blood. The receptors originated from a man between 45 and 60 years old with acute or convalescent COVID-19. The CDR3 runs from the conserved cysteine through the conserved F or W. A D gene is named only where the DNA matches it firmly. Clone size is stated in some rows and not others, as once, few, many or a class when expanded.

v_call: TRBV5-1
j_call: TRBJ2-1
d_call: NA
clone_size: NA
cdr3_length: 15
cdr3_nt: TGCGCCAGCAGACCGACTCGCCTCTCCTACAATGAGCAGTTCTTC
cdr3_aa: CASRPTRLSYNEQFF

v_call: TRBV5-4
j_call: TRBJ2-7
d_call: NA
clone_size: NA
cdr3_length: 16
cdr3_nt: TGTGCCAGCAGCCCGGAAGGGGCAGCTAGCTCCTACGAGCAGTACTTC
cdr3_aa: CASSPEGAASSYEQYF

v_call: TRBV24-1
j_call: TRBJ2-1
d_call: TRBD1
clone_size: NA
cdr3_length: 16
cdr3_nt: TGTGCCACCAGTGATTTGCGGGGGACAGGGATGAATGAGCAGTTCTTC
cdr3_aa: CATSDLRGTGMNEQFF

v_call: TRBV6-1
j_call: TRBJ2-6
d_call: NA
clone_size: NA
cdr3_length: 15
cdr3_nt: TGTGCCAGCAGTGAAGAGGGGGCTGGGGCCAACGTCCTGACTTTC
cdr3_aa: CASSEEGAGANVLTF

v_call: TRBV12-5
j_call: TRBJ2-1
d_call: TRBD2
clone_size: NA
cdr3_length: 13
cdr3_nt: TGTGCTAGTGGTCCCGGGACTACCAATGAGCAGTTCTTC
cdr3_aa: CASGPGTTNEQFF

v_call: TRBV5-5
j_call: TRBJ2-7
d_call: TRBD1
clone_size: NA
cdr3_length: 15
cdr3_nt: TGTGCCAGCAGCTTGGTGGGGACAGGGGCCTACGAGCAGTACTTC
cdr3_aa: CASSLVGTGAYEQYF

v_call: TRBV11-2
j_call: TRBJ1-2
d_call: TRBD1
clone_size: NA
cdr3_length: 14
cdr3_nt: TGTGCCAGCAGTGTTTTGGGACAGGGGAATGGCTACACCTTC
cdr3_aa: CASSVLGQGNGYTF

v_call: TRBV3-1/TRBV3-2
j_call: TRBJ2-3
d_call: NA
clone_size: NA
cdr3_length: 13
cdr3_nt: TGTGCCAGCAGCCAAGACGGAGGCCATACGCAGTATTTT
cdr3_aa: CASSQDGGHTQYF

v_call: TRBV2
j_call: TRBJ1-1
d_call: NA
clone_size: few
cdr3_length: 14
cdr3_nt: TGTGCCAGCAGGCAAATGGGGGCGAACACTGAAGCTTTCTTT
cdr3_aa: CASRQMGANTEAFF

v_call: TRBV7-6
j_call: TRBJ1-2
d_call: NA
clone_size: once
cdr3_length: 13
cdr3_nt: TGTGCCAGCAGCTCCGTGGGAGGATATGGCTACACCTTC
cdr3_aa: CASSSVGGYGYTF

v_call: TRBV9
j_call: TRBJ2-1
d_call: NA
clone_size: NA
cdr3_length: 16
cdr3_nt: TGTGCCAGCAGCGTAGAAGGAGGCCCCCCCTACAATGAGCAGTTCTTC
cdr3_aa: CASSVEGGPPYNEQFF

v_call: TRBV6-4
j_call: TRBJ2-1
d_call: TRBD2
clone_size: NA
cdr3_length: 16
cdr3_nt: TGTGCCAGCAGCTGGGGGAGGGAGGCCTTAGTCAATGAGCAGTTCTTC
cdr3_aa: CASSWGREALVNEQFF

v_call: TRBV5-5
j_call: TRBJ1-3
d_call: NA
clone_size: once
cdr3_length: 14
cdr3_nt: TGTGCCAGCAGCGAGAGTAGCTCTGGAAACACCATATATTTT
cdr3_aa: CASSESSSGNTIYF

v_call: TRBV27
j_call: TRBJ1-1
d_call: NA
clone_size: NA
cdr3_length: 13
cdr3_nt: TGTGCCAGCAGTTCAAGGACAGTTACTGAAGCTTTCTTT
cdr3_aa: CASSSRTVTEAFF

v_call: TRBV13
j_call: TRBJ1-6
d_call: NA
clone_size: NA
cdr3_length: 17
cdr3_nt: TGTGCCAGCAGCGGAGAGGGGGTGAGCTCCTATAATTCACCCCTCCACTTT
cdr3_aa: CASSGEGVSSYNSPLHF

v_call: TRBV19
j_call: TRBJ2-5
d_call: TRBD2
clone_size: NA
cdr3_length: 16
cdr3_nt: TGTGCCAGTAGTCAAGGGACTAGCGGGCGGGCGGAGACCCAGTACTTC
cdr3_aa: CASSQGTSGRAETQYF

v_call: TRBV18
j_call: TRBJ2-7
d_call: TRBD1
clone_size: NA
cdr3_length: 14
cdr3_nt: TGTGCCAGCTCGCCCGACAGGGATGACTACGAGCAGTACTTC
cdr3_aa: CASSPDRDDYEQYF

v_call: TRBV19
j_call: TRBJ2-1
d_call: TRBD2
clone_size: NA
cdr3_length: 15
cdr3_nt: TGTGCCAGTAGTATGGAGGCAGGAGCGGGGCGCGAGCAGTTCTTC
cdr3_aa: CASSMEAGAGREQFF

v_call: TRBV28
j_call: TRBJ1-5
d_call: TRBD1
clone_size: NA
cdr3_length: 19
cdr3_nt: TGTGCCAGCAGTATGACGCCGGGACAGCCTTTTTATAGCAATCAGCCCCAGCATTTT
cdr3_aa: CASSMTPGQPFYSNQPQHF

v_call: TRBV27
j_call: TRBJ1-4
d_call: TRBD1
clone_size: NA
cdr3_length: 15
cdr3_nt: TGTGCCAGCAGTACATTCCGGGACAGTCATGAAAAACTGTTTTTT
cdr3_aa: CASSTFRDSHEKLFF

v_call: TRBV7-2
j_call: TRBJ2-1
d_call: TRBD2
clone_size: NA
cdr3_length: 16
cdr3_nt: TGTGCCAGCAGTTTCACTAGCGGTTACTCCTACAATGAGCAGTTCTTC
cdr3_aa: CASSFTSGYSYNEQFF

v_call: TRBV11-2
j_call: TRBJ2-5
d_call: TRBD1
clone_size: NA
cdr3_length: 15
cdr3_nt: TGTGCCAGCAGCTTAGGGTGGACAGGATGGGAGACCCAGTACTTC
cdr3_aa: CASSLGWTGWETQYF

v_call: TRBV14
j_call: TRBJ1-2
d_call: TRBD1
clone_size: NA
cdr3_length: 17
cdr3_nt: TGTGCCAGCAGCCAAGCCCGGGACAGGGGGCGCGGCTATGGCTACACCTTC
cdr3_aa: CASSQARDRGRGYGYTF

v_call: TRBV4-1
j_call: TRBJ2-2
d_call: NA
clone_size: NA
cdr3_length: 13
cdr3_nt: TGCGCCAGTCGCCGGGAGCGCAGCGGGGAGCTGTTTTTT
cdr3_aa: CASRRERSGELFF

v_call: TRBV10-3
j_call: TRBJ2-2
d_call: NA
clone_size: once
cdr3_length: 14
cdr3_nt: TGTGCCACCTTCTCCGGGGTAAAAATAGGGGAGCTGTTTTTT
cdr3_aa: CATFSGVKIGELFF

v_call: TRBV4-2
j_call: TRBJ1-3
d_call: NA
clone_size: NA
cdr3_length: 16
cdr3_nt: TGTGCCAGCAGCCAAGATCCGGGGAGGGGAGGAAACACCATATATTTT
cdr3_aa: CASSQDPGRGGNTIYF

v_call: TRBV28
j_call: TRBJ2-7
d_call: NA
clone_size: NA
cdr3_length: 17
cdr3_nt: TGTGCCAGCACCCTCTGGAGTGGCGGGGGCTACTCCTACGGGCAGTACTTC
cdr3_aa: CASTLWSGGGYSYGQYF

v_call: TRBV24-1
j_call: TRBJ2-7
d_call: TRBD1
clone_size: few
cdr3_length: 15
cdr3_nt: TGTGCCACCAGTGTCCCGGACAGGCAATTCTACGAGCAGTACTTC
cdr3_aa: CATSVPDRQFYEQYF

v_call: TRBV9
j_call: TRBJ2-7
d_call: TRBD2
clone_size: NA
cdr3_length: 17
cdr3_nt: TGTGCCAGCAGCGTAGGTAGCGGGAGGGATAGCTCCTACGAGCAGTACTTC
cdr3_aa: CASSVGSGRDSSYEQYF

v_call: TRBV19
j_call: TRBJ1-2
d_call: NA
clone_size: NA
cdr3_length: 14
cdr3_nt: TGTGCCAGTAGTAAGGGAGCAGCTAACTATGGCTACACCTTC
cdr3_aa: CASSKGAANYGYTF

v_call: TRBV6-5
j_call: TRBJ1-5
d_call: NA
clone_size: NA
cdr3_length: 14
cdr3_nt: TGTGCCAGCAGAACTGACGGGCGGGGGGGGCCCCAGCATTTT
cdr3_aa: CASRTDGRGGPQHF